This T cell receptor (beta chain) is drawn from a study of CD8 T cells in ankylosing spondylitis. Study findings and constraints: Seemingly distinctive of ankylosing spondylitis blood was a TCR beta motif formed by eight highly homologous variants.

The sample holds a few counts of this clonotype. The target antigen is unknown. Germline loops: CDR1 SEHNR, CDR2 FQNEAQ (reference sequence). J gave up 3 bases and V 4 bases, and 6 bases lay outside the gene matches. The length of the CDR3 is 15 residues. A single record per CDR3 protein comes from TCRdb applying MiXCR to the 5' RACE reads. The sample lists hundreds of thousands of distinct CDR3 sequences; about 12% were seen once. The chain recombines TRBV7-9 with TRBJ1-5, with 7 bases matching TRBD1. Sequenced sample: blood, either unsorted or a sorted T cell fraction (not recorded which). The receptor was isolated from a male donor with ankylosing spondylitis. The CDR3 loop reads CASSSSGQINQPQHF. In DNA, the CDR3 is TGTGCCAGCAGCTCTTCGGGACAGATCAATCAGCCCCAGCATTTT.